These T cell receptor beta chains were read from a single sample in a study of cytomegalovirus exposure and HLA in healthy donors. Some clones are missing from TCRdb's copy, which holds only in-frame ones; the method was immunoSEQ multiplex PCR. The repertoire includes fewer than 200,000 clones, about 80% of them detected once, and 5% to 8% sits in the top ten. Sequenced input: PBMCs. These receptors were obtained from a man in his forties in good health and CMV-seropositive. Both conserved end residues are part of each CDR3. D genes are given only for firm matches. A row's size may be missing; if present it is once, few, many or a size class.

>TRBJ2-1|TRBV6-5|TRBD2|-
CASSWSGVNEQFF
TGTGCCAGCAGTTGGAGCGGGGTCAATGAGCAGTTCTTC
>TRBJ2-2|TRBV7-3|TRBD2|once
CASSLRGGDGGELFF
TGTGCCAGCAGCTTACGGGGAGGGGACGGCGGGGAGCTGTTTTTT
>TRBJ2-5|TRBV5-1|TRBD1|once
CASSFGQGVDETQYF
TGCGCCAGCAGCTTCGGACAGGGGGTAGATGAGACCCAGTACTTC
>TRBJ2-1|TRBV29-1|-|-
CSVLSVSYNEQFF
TGCAGCGTTCTGAGTGTCTCCTACAATGAGCAGTTCTTC
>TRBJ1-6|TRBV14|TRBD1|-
CASSQDRGLNSPLHF
TGTGCCAGCAGCCAGGACAGGGGGCTAAATTCACCCCTCCACTTT
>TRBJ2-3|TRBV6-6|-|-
CASSMLGPRTDTQYF
TGTGCCAGCAGTATGCTGGGCCCACGCACAGATACGCAGTATTTT
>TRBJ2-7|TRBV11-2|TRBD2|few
CASSLAVGLELYEQYF
TGTGCCAGCAGCTTAGCTGTAGGACTAGAACTCTACGAGCAGTACTTC
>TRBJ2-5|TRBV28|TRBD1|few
CASSFDRGQTQYF
TGTGCCAGCAGTTTTGACAGGGGGCAGACCCAGTACTTC
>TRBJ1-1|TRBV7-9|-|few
CASSSGGENTEAFF
TGTGCCAGCAGCTCCGGGGGGGAGAACACTGAAGCTTTCTTT
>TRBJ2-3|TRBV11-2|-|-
CASSLVFSATSTDTQYF
TGTGCCAGCAGCTTAGTCTTTAGCGCGACCTCGACAGATACGCAGTATTTT
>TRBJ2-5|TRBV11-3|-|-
CASSLGTFQETQYF
TGTGCCAGCAGCTTGGGGACTTTCCAGGAGACCCAGTACTTC
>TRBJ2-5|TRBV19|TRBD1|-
CASSPRQGRRETQYF
TGTGCCAGTAGTCCTCGACAGGGACGGAGAGAGACCCAGTACTTC
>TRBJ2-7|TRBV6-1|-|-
CASILAQSSYEQYF
TGTGCCAGCATCTTAGCGCAGAGCTCCTACGAGCAGTACTTC
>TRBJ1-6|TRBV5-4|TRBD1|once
CASSAWTGRISPLHF
TGTGCCAGCAGCGCCTGGACAGGGAGGATATCACCCCTCCACTTT
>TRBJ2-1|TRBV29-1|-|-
CSVEDFRERNNEQFF
TGCAGCGTTGAAGATTTTAGGGAGAGGAACAATGAGCAGTTCTTC
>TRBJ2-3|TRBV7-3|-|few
CASSSYTDTQYF
TGTGCCAGCAGCTCTTACACAGATACGCAGTATTTT
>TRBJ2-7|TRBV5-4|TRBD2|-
CASSGGLAVSYEQYF
TGTGCCAGCAGCGGGGGACTAGCGGTCTCCTACGAGCAGTACTTC
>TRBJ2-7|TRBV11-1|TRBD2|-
CASSLASPWEGEQYF
TGTGCCAGCAGCTTAGCCTCCCCTTGGGAGGGCGAGCAGTACTTC
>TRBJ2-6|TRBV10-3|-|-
CAIKERDSGANGLTF
TGTGCCATCAAAGAAAGGGACTCTGGGGCCAACGGCCTGACTTTC
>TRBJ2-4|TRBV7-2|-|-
CASSALQGLAKNSQYF
TGTGCCAGCAGCGCCCTACAGGGATTAGCCAAAAACAGTCAGTACTTC
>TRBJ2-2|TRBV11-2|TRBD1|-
CASSSGTGGFTGELFF
TGTGCCAGCAGCTCCGGGACAGGGGGCTTCACCGGGGAGCTGTTTTTT
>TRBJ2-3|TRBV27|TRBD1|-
CASSFSGQGYSREYF
TGTGCCAGCAGTTTCTCGGGACAGGGTTATAGTAGGGAGTATTTT
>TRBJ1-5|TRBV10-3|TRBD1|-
CAIRGTENQPQHF
TGTGCCATCAGGGGGACAGAGAATCAGCCCCAGCATTTT
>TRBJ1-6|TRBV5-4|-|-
CASSLGQRNSPLHF
TGTGCCAGCAGCTTGGGACAGCGTAATTCACCCCTCCACTTT
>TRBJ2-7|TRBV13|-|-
CASSSGRTAYYEQYF
TGTGCCAGCAGCTCCGGGCGGACAGCCTACTACGAGCAGTACTTC
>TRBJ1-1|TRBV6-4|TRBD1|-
CASSDSPTGVRTEAFF
TGTGCCAGCAGTGACTCCCCGACAGGGGTACGCACTGAAGCTTTCTTT
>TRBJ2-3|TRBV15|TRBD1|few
CATSTRVGQGLTDTQYF
TGTGCCACCAGCACCCGGGTGGGACAGGGTCTTACAGATACGCAGTATTTT
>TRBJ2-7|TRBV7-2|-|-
CASSLADSYEQYF
TGTGCCAGCAGCTTAGCTGACAGCTACGAGCAGTACTTC